A selection of T cell receptor beta chains follows, all from one sample in a study of CD8 T cells in ankylosing spondylitis. Each CDR3 protein is one row after TCRdb ran MiXCR on the 5' RACE reads. Among fewer than 250,000 distinct CDR3 sequences listed, about 11% were seen once. Sequencing used blood, either unsorted or a sorted T cell fraction (not recorded which). These receptors were obtained from a male donor with ankylosing spondylitis or in good health (not recorded which). The CDR3 runs from the conserved cysteine through the conserved F or W.

v_call cdr3_aa
TRBV5-6 CASSSGFGTGGIDTQYF
TRBV2 CASRDRGNNQPQHF
TRBV30 CAWGAGGPHEQFF
TRBV7-8 CASSLVPVGIGNQPQHF
TRBV4-1 CASSQGQRDGQETQYF
TRBV5-1 CASSLNGHSEQYF
TRBV5-6 CASSRQGVETQYF
TRBV10-3 CAISDKGTGNTEAFF
TRBV13 CASSRLAANEQFF
TRBV4-1 CASSQAGGVPEAFF
TRBV20-1 CSALRGGGYGYTF
TRBV10-3 CAISARTGEETQYF
TRBV6-1 CASSEDRTGYTEAFF
TRBV30 CAWSPGQEGRTEAFF
TRBV12-3/TRBV12-4 CASSSDRDSSNEKLFF
TRBV5-6 CASSLLGSYSYEQYF
TRBV5-1 CASSFDSANTEAFF
TRBV7-2 CASSQRSKSSYNEQFF
TRBV15 CATSRDQRVEQFF
TRBV6-5 CASSLDEGGQPQHF
TRBV9 CASSARGGANTGELFF
TRBV3-1 CASSQVGVRGGRADTQYF
TRBV29-1 CSVESQGSYEQYF
TRBV7-2 CASSLAGTENSPLHF
TRBV29-1 CSAKGGEAFF
TRBV20-1 CSARDETAFF
TRBV20-1 CSARDPRGMAGGYTF
TRBV7-8 CASSLEGRREQYF
TRBV27 CASRNGGGNQPQHF
TRBV12-3/TRBV12-4 CASSVDRGTDTQYF
TRBV7-9 CASSLTGAGTGELFF
TRBV20-1 CSESSGLAGGVNEQFF
TRBV7-2 CASSRDREARGDF
TRBV18 CASSPAAVNTEAFF
TRBV20-1 CSARAWGSGTSTDTQYF
TRBV4-1 CASSQEGPGRGNEKLFF
TRBV10-3 CAISVPGEGHEQYF